Given below is one T cell receptor (beta chain) in context. This entry is derived from a study of technical replicates of blood from several donors. CDR1 is SGHVS, CDR2 FNYEAQ, per germline. Unmatched junction bases numbered 10, after V lost 1 base and J lost 1 base. CDR3 length: 18 residues. Measured with immunoSEQ multiplex PCR; TCRdb has only the in-frame clones, and not every one. Of 85,000 to 100,000 clones in the sample, 90% to 97% are singletons; the top ten hold 0.23%. This TCR was recovered from a human donor in good health. The chain is built from TRBV7-6 and TRBJ1-5; 7 bases fit TRBD1. Sequenced material: T cells isolated from PBMCs. CDR3 DNA: TGTGCCAGCAGCTTAGAGCTCAGACAGGGTGGGAGCAATCAGCCCCAGCATTTT. It codes for CASSLELRQGGSNQPQHF.